The present T cell receptor (beta chain) was sequenced within a study of blood T cell repertoires in COVID-19. The overall study: Sources were T cells, B-cell-depleted T cells, or PBMCs; the material itself was cDNA or gDNA.

Trimming took 2 bases from V and 1 from J, leaving 11 bases between them. Germline V gene lookup returns CDR1 MNHEY and CDR2 SVGAGI. This CDR3 spans 15 amino acids. As handled by the study authors: Reference gene primer amplification gave estimated nucleated cell counts. The method was immunoSEQ multiplex PCR; TCRdb's version includes in-frame clones alone and lacks a portion of them. The D gene and trimming were derived from the DNA, and the V and J assignments and clone size from that table. The sample includes 150,000 or so clones, less than 85% seen only once; the top ten take approximately 12%. Cohort placement rested on clinical history that participants reported themselves.

This TCR derives from a middle-aged man who had recovered from COVID-19. The chain recombines TRBV6-5 with TRBJ2-5, with D tentatively TRBD2 (6 bases). The sequencing input was PBMCs or T cells enriched from blood (not recorded which). CDR3 sequence reads: CASSYTGLRQETQYF. The DNA of the CDR3 is TGTGCCAGCAGTTACACGGGACTCCGCCAAGAGACCCAGTACTTC.